The clone carrying this T cell receptor beta chain was detected a few times. No antigen is known for it. The data originate from a study of blood T cells in healthy people across ages. Findings and limits, study-wide: Higher diversity and more naive CD4+ cells were features of long-lived donors, compared to aged donors. Per million T cells, TCR beta diversity dropped about linearly as age rose.

The V end lost 6 bases, the J end lost 0 bases, and 9 bases lay between the germline ends. The CDR3 has 13 residues. A second PCR, run for 7 to 11 cycles, used a sample-barcoded 5' primer plus a J-beta primer mix. Each cDNA molecule was tagged by a template-switch adaptor that had 12 random nucleotides. MiXCR was run by TCRdb on the 5' RACE reads, yielding one entry per CDR3 protein. The table records 270,000 or so distinct CDR3 sequences, 27% of them present only once. The receptor's source is a woman aged 70 to 79 in good health. This chain joins TRBV12-3 or TRBV12-4 and TRBJ2-7; D is uncertain. The source material was blood. CDR3 bases: TGTGCCAGCAGCCCTGAAGGCTCCTACGAGCAGTACTTC. It encodes CASSPEGSYEQYF.